By proportion, the clone carrying this T cell receptor beta chain is medium-sized. Antigen unknown. V lost 4 bases and J 8 bases, leaving 14 bases between the germline ends. This CDR3 has 13 amino acids. Germline V gives CDR1 MNHEY, CDR2 SMNVEV (reference sequence). This sample is drawn from a study of OX40 agonist ivuxolimab in advanced cancers. General study points: Researchers did not determine the expanded peripheral T cells' antigen specificity. Also present in some nonresponders was a low level of normalized T-cell clonal expansion. Clones of CD4+ and CD8+ blood T cells grew by week 6 at doses of 0.1 to 3.0 mg/kg.

TCRdb's table, derived via immunoSEQ multiplex PCR, lists solely in-frame clones and lacks some. The sample contains some 15,000 clones, around 80% of which appear only once. The sequenced sample was CD4+ or CD8+ T cells sorted from blood, obtained in a trial of the OX40 agonist ivuxolimab. The rearrangement uses TRBV27 and TRBJ1-2, with TRBD1 as a possible D gene (6 bases). The sequence came from an adult with an advanced solid tumor such as melanoma, head and neck, liver or kidney cancer. CDR3 region: CASSSQGSRGYTF. In DNA form, the CDR3 reads TGTGCCAGCAGTTCCCAGGGGTCGAGAGGCTACACCTTC.